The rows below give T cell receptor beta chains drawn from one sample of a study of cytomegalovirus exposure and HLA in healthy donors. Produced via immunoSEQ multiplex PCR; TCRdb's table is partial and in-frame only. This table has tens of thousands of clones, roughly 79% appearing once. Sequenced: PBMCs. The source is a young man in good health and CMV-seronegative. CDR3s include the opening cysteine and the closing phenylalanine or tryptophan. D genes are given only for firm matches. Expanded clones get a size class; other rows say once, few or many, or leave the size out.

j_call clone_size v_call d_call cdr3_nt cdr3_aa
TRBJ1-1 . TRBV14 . TGTGCCAGCAGCCAGGGTTCCGGGAGCACTGAAGCTTTCTTT CASSQGSGSTEAFF
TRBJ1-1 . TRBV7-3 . TGTGCCAGCAGCCACCTAGGAGAGACTGAAGCTTTCTTT CASSHLGETEAFF
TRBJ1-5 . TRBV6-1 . TGTGCCAGCAGTGGGGTTAGGGGCCTCAATCAGCCCCAGCATTTT CASSGVRGLNQPQHF
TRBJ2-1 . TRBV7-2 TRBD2 TGTGCCAGCAGCTTAAAACTAGCGGGGGGAAATGAGCAGTTCTTC CASSLKLAGGNEQFF
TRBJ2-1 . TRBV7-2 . TGTGCCAGCAGCTTAGTTTACTCCAATGAGCAGTTCTTC CASSLVYSNEQFF
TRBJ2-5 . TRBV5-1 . TGCGCCACCAAGGGGGGGCAGCTCGGAGAGACCCAGTACTTC CATKGGQLGETQYF
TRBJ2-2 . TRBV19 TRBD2 TGTGCCAGTAGTAAAGCAGGGAGGGTCGACACCGGGGAGCTGTTTTTT CASSKAGRVDTGELFF
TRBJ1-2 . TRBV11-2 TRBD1 TGTGCCAGCAGCTTAGACTTGACAGGGGCCCCTAACTATGGCTACACCTTC CASSLDLTGAPNYGYTF
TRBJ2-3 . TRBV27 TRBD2 TGTGCCAGCAGAAACTTAGCGGGAGATACGCAGTATTTT CASRNLAGDTQYF
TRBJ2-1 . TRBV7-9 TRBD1 TGTGCCAGCAGCCGCTTGGGACAGCCCTTCGATGAGCAGTTCTTC CASSRLGQPFDEQFF
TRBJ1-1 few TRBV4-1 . TGCGCCAGCAGCCAAAAGCCCGGGACAATGAACACTGAAGCTTTCTTT CASSQKPGTMNTEAFF
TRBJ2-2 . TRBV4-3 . TGCGCCAGCAGCCAAGGCGGGACAGCCACCGGGGAGCTGTTTTTT CASSQGGTATGELFF
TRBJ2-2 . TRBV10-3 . TGTGCCATCAGTGAGTCGGCCAGCCGGTGGAGGTTAACCGGGGAGCTGTTTTTT CAISESASRWRLTGELFF
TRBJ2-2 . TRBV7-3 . TGTGCCAGCAGCTACCAGGGTGTTGCGAACACCGGGGAGCTGTTTTTT CASSYQGVANTGELFF
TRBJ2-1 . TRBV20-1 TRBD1 TGCACCCCAGGGGGTATCCATGAGCAGTTCTTC CTPGGIHEQFF
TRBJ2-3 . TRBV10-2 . TGCGCCAGCAGTGAGCAGGTTGGTGCAGATACGCAGTATTTT CASSEQVGADTQYF
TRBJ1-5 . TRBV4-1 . TGCGCCAGCAGCTACCAGGGTAAGGATCAGCCCCAGCATTTT CASSYQGKDQPQHF
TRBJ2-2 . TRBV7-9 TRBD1 TGTGCCAGCAGCTTAGGGCAGGGGGCCCTCACCGGGGAGCTGTTTTTT CASSLGQGALTGELFF
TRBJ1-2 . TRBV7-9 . TGTGCCAGCAGCTTCCTCCCCACAGCAACTAACTATGGCTACACCTTC CASSFLPTATNYGYTF
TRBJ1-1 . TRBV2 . TGTGCCAGCAGTGATCGGGGAGATACTGAAGCTTTCTTT CASSDRGDTEAFF
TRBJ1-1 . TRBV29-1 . TGCAGCGTTGTCGGAGCGAACACTGAAGCTTTCTTT CSVVGANTEAFF
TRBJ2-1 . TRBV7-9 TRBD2 TGTGCCAGCAGCCCTAGCGGGAGCTTTGGTGAGCAGTTCTTC CASSPSGSFGEQFF
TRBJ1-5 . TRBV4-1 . TGCGCCAGCAGCCAAGGTTCCGGCAATCAGCCCCAGCATTTT CASSQGSGNQPQHF
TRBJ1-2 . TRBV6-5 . TGTGCCAGCAGAGCCTTGCTCCACTATGGCTACACCTTC CASRALLHYGYTF
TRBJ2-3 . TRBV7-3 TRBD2 TGTGCCAGCAGCCCCGGGTGGGGGGGAACAGATACGCAGTATTTT CASSPGWGGTDTQYF
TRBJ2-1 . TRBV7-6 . TGTGCCAGCAGAGGGGCCTACAATGAGCAGTTCTTC CASRGAYNEQFF
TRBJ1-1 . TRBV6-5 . TGTGCCAGCAGTTACGGGTCGGGTCGCACTGAAGCTTTCTTT CASSYGSGRTEAFF
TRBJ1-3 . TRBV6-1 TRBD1 TGTGCCAGCAGTGCACAGGGGCCATACTCTGGAAACACCATATATTTT CASSAQGPYSGNTIYF
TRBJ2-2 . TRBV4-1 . TGCGCCAGCAGCCAAGCCGGGGGTAAGAACACCGGGGAGCTGTTTTTT CASSQAGGKNTGELFF
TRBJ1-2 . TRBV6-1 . TGTGCCAGCAGTGAACCCTGGGGGATATCGGGGGGAAACTATGGCTACACCTTC CASSEPWGISGGNYGYTF
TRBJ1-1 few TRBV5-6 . TGTGCCAGCAGCTCGTATAGGGGAATCACTGAAGCTTTCTTT CASSSYRGITEAFF
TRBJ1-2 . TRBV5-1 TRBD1 TGCGCCAGCAGCTTGGGTGCAGGACAGGGAGCCTACACCTTC CASSLGAGQGAYTF
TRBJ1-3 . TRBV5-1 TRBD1 TGCGCCAGCAGCGAGGGGACAGGGGGAAACACCATATATTTT CASSEGTGGNTIYF
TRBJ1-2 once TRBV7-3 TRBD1 TGTGCCAGCAGCTTATCGGGACAGGGGGCATGGGCTCACGGTGGCTACACCTTC CASSLSGQGAWAHGGYTF
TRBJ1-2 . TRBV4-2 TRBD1 TGTGCCAGCAGCCAAGAAGTACAGGGGTCCAACTATGGCTACACCTTC CASSQEVQGSNYGYTF
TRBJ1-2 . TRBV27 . TGTGCCAGCAGTTTATCAGGGGGTGGTGGAGGCTACACCTTC CASSLSGGGGGYTF